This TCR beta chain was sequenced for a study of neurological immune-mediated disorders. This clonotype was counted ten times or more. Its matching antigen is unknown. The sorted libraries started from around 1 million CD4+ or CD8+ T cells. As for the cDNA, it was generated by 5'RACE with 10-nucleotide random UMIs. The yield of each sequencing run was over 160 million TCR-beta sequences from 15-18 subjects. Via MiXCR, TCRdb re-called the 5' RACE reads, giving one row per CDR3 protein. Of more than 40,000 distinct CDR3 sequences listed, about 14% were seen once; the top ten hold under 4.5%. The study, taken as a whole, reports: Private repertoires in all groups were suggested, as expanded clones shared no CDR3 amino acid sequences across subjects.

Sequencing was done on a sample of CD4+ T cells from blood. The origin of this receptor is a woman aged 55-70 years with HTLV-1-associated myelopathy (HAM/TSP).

CDR3 in amino acids: CSAQDKFNQPQHF. CDR3 nucleotides: TGCAGTGCACAAGACAAATTCAATCAGCCCCAGCATTTT. This chain joins TRBV20-1 and TRBJ1-5; D is ambiguous. CDR1 DFQATT and CDR2 SNEGSKA come from the germline V gene (reference sequence). Trimming took off 6 bases at V and 3 bases at J, with 12 bases between the two ends. The CDR3 runs to 13 residues.